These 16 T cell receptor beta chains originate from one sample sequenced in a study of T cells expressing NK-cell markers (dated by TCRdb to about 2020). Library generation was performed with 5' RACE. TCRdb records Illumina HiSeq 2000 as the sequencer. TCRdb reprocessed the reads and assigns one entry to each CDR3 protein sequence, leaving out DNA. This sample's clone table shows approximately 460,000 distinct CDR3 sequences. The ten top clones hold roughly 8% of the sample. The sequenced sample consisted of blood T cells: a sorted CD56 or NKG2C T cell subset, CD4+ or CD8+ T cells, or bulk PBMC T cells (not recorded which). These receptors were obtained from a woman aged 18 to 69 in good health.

CDR3 sequence: CASSFDPRDTYEQYF. The V and J genes are TRBV7-8 and TRBJ2-7; TCRdb gives TRBD1 as the D gene, but with no DNA this cannot be confirmed. The CDR3 totals 15 residues. CDR1 is SGHVS and CDR2 is FQNEAQ in the germline V gene.

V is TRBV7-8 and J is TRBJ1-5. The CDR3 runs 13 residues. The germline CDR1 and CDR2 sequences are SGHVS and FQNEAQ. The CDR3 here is CASSFRGNQPQHF.

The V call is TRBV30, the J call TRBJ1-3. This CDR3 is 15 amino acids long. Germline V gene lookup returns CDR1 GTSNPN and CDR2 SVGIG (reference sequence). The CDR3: CAWSVFPVVGNTIYF.

CDR3 loop: CAISETQGTQETQYF. The chain links TRBV10-3 to TRBJ2-5; with no DNA, the TCRdb D assignment of TRBD1 cannot be verified. CDR1 is ENHRY, CDR2 SYGVKD, per germline. This CDR3 region has 15 residues.

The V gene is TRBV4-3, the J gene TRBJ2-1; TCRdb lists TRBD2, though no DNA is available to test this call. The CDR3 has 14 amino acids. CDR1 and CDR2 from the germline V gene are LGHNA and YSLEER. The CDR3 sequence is CASSPGAIPNEQFF.

The CDR3 protein is CSARETSGRAAEQFF. The chain employs TRBV20-1 and TRBJ2-1; TCRdb lists TRBD2, though no DNA is available to test this call. CDR1 is DFQATT and CDR2 is SNEGSKA in the germline V gene (reference sequence). There are 15 residues in the CDR3.

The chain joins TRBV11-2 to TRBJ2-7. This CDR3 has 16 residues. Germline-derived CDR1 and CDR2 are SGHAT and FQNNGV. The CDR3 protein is CASSLDPGRSGYEQYF.

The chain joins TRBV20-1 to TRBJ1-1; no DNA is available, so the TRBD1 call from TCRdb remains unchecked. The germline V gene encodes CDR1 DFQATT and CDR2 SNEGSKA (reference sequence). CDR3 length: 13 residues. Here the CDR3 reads CSARDRGHTEAFF.

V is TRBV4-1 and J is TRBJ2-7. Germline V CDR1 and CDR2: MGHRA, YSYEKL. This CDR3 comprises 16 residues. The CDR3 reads CASSQSQLRDSYEQYF.

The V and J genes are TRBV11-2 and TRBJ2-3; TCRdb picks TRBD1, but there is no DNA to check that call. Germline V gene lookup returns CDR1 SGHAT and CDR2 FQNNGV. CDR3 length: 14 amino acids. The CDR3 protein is CASSLEAQGDTQYF.

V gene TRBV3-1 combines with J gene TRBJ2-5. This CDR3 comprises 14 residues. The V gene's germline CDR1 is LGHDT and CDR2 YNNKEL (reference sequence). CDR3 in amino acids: CASSQDALQETQYF.

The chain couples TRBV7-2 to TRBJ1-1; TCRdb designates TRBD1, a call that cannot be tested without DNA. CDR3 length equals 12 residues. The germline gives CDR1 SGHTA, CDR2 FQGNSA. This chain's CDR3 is CASSKQGGEAFF.

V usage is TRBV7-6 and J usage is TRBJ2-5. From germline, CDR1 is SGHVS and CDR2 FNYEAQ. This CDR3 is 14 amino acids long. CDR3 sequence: CASSLCESSETQYF.

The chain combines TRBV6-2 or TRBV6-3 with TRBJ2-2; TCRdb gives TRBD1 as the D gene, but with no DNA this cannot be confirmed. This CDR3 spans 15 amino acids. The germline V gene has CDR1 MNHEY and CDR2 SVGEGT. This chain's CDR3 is CASRPGGGPTGELFF.

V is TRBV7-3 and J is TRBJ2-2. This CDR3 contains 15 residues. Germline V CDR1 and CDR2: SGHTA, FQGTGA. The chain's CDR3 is CASSPGSTNTGELFF.

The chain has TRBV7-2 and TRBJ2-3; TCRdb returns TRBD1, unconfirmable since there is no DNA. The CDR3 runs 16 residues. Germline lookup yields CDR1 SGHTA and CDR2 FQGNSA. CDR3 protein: CASSVTRGTSTDTQYF.